This T cell receptor (beta chain) was profiled in a study of cytomegalovirus exposure and HLA in healthy donors. The donors gave bone marrow, and they were healthy. Study-wide results and caveats: V segments that were indistinguishable, TRBV6-2 and TRBV6-3 among them, were omitted from analysis. The authors later found HLA-associated TCR beta chains more clonally expanded than equally common others. Serostatus for CMV was the only available immune exposure information.

Germline values: CDR1 SNHLY, CDR2 FYNNEI. V dropped 2 bases and J dropped 4 bases, with 9 bases sitting between them. The CDR3 covers 13 residues. With regard to this clone: Antigen specificity is unknown. Different DNA sequences within this sample yield the same CDR3.

The study ran its PCR with 60 Vbeta and 13 Jbeta primers. TCRdb's table, derived via immunoSEQ multiplex PCR, lists solely in-frame clones and lacks some. The sample yields around 140,000 clones, 82% seen once. This clonotype was sampled from a male donor in good health and CMV-seronegative. The chain is built from TRBV2 and TRBJ2-7; D remains unclear. Sequencing used PBMCs. This CDR3 reads CASSELDLYEQYF. The CDR3 bases are TGTGCCAGCAGTGAACTAGATCTGTACGAGCAGTACTTC.